This T cell receptor beta chain was identified during a study of cytomegalovirus exposure and HLA in healthy donors. Vbeta (60) and Jbeta (13) primers were used in the PCR. Libraries were prepared by immunoSEQ multiplex PCR; TCRdb keeps only in-frame clonotypes and omits some of them. This repertoire shows some 150,000 clones, roughly 80% found once; its top ten account for 7%. About this clone itself: What it binds is unknown.

Germline V gene data show CDR1 as MNHEY and CDR2 as SVGAGI. This CDR3 spans 14 amino acids. V was pared by 2 bases and J by 5 bases, with 4 bases of the junction left unmatched. General study points: In a later analysis, TCR beta V- and J-gene trimming was associated with a missense DCLRE1C variant. A later analysis found common viral pathogens apparently linked to several of the most significant clusters. According to a later analysis, most TCR beta chains associated with CMV appeared HLA-restricted.

The chain links TRBV6-5 to TRBJ2-5, with 8 bases identical to TRBD2. The sequence came from a woman aged 25 to 39 in good health and CMV-seropositive. The specimen was PBMCs. The CDR3, as DNA: TGTGCCAGCAGTTACGTGCGGGGGGCGGAGACCCAGTACTTC. Translated: CASSYVRGAETQYF.